These 20 T cell receptor beta chains were sequenced from one sample in a study of blood T cell repertoires in COVID-19. Using immunoSEQ multiplex PCR, the repertoire was profiled, and TCRdb retains in-frame clones only, with some absent. This table holds 310,000 or so clones, approximately 92% found once. Sequencing was carried out using PBMCs or T cells enriched from blood (not recorded which). The receptors stem from a woman younger than 45 who had recovered from COVID-19.

This chain uses TRBV5-1 with TRBJ2-1; 7 bases are shared with TRBD2. The CDR3 is 15 residues long. The ends lost 0 bases at V and 8 bases at J; junction bases unmatched: 8. In germline, CDR1 is SGHRS, CDR2 YFSETQ. CDR3 sequence (DNA): TGCGCCAGCAGCTTGGCCCAGCGGGATTCGGATGAGCAGTTCTTC. Translated, it gives CASSLAQRDSDEQFF.

CDR3 loop: CASSEGGQITDTQYF. CDR3 bases: TGTGCCAGCAGCGAGGGGGGACAGATCACAGATACGCAGTATTTT. This chain connects TRBV9 to TRBJ2-3, with D possibly matching TRBD1 (7 bases). There are 15 residues in the CDR3. V lost 3 bases and J 2 bases, leaving 13 bases between the germline ends. Germline CDR1 is SGDLS and CDR2 is YYNGEE.

The V gene is TRBV4-3, the J gene TRBJ2-1, with TRBD1 matching over 8 bases. With V trimmed by 3 bases and J by 7 bases, 5 bases remained unmatched. This CDR3 contains 14 residues. Germline-derived CDR1 and CDR2 are LGHNA and YSLEER. DNA of the CDR3: TGCGCCAGCAGCCAGGGACAGGTTTGGAATGAGCAGTTCTTC. Encoded protein: CASSQGQVWNEQFF.

V gene TRBV19 combines with J gene TRBJ2-1, with D perhaps TRBD1 (6 bases). The CDR3 consists of 15 residues. V lost 3 bases and J lost 0, with 9 bases in between. From germline, CDR1 is LNHDA and CDR2 SQIVND (reference sequence). DNA for the CDR3: TGTGCCAGTAGTATGAGGGGACACTCCTACAATGAGCAGTTCTTC. Translating it yields CASSMRGHSYNEQFF.

This clone was observed a few times. This rearrangement joins TRBV30 to TRBJ1-4; no reliable D call. V dropped 2 bases and J dropped 12 bases, with 13 bases sitting between them. Germline CDR1 and CDR2: GTSNPN and SVGIG (reference sequence). The length of the CDR3 is 12 residues. The CDR3 protein is CAWSRGPRELFF. In DNA form, the CDR3 reads TGTGCCTGGAGTCGCGGGCCCCGGGAACTGTTTTTT.

The chain is built from TRBV29-1 and TRBJ2-3, with 13 bases fitting TRBD2. Looked up from germline, CDR1 is SQVTM and CDR2 is ANQGSEA. The CDR3 extends over 17 amino acids. The V gene end was trimmed by 0 bases and the J gene end by 6 bases; junction bases not matched to a gene: 9. CDR3 nucleotides: TGCAGCGTTGAAGATCACGGACTAGCGGGGGTTAAGGATACGCAGTATTTT. It translates to CSVEDHGLAGVKDTQYF.

This clone was detected many times. The V call is TRBV6-1, the J call TRBJ2-7; TRBD1 is a possible D gene (6 bases). Trimming took 3 bases from V and 6 from J, leaving 9 bases between them. Germline-derived CDR1 and CDR2 are MNHNS and SASEGT. This CDR3 spans 12 amino acids. CDR3: CASSDQGFEQYF. CDR3 in DNA: TGTGCCAGCAGTGACCAGGGGTTCGAGCAGTACTTC.

The chain recombines TRBV3-1 (or the pseudogene TRBV3-2) with TRBJ1-5; D is unresolved. With 3 bases removed from V and 0 bases from J, the gap between germline ends came to 6 bases. The CDR3 is 14 residues long. The germline CDR1 and CDR2 sequences are LGHDT and YNNKEL (reference sequence). This chain's CDR3 is CASSHSGSNQPQHF. CDR3 in DNA: TGTGCCAGCAGCCATAGTGGTAGCAATCAGCCCCAGCATTTT.

A word on this clone: This sample includes further DNA sequences coding for the same CDR3. The chain joins TRBV18 to TRBJ2-5; unclear D gene. Germline V CDR1 and CDR2: KGHSH, LQKENI. This CDR3 is built from 14 residues. Trimming stripped 2 bases from V and 2 bases from J, with 9 bases between. The CDR3 sequence: CASSPSRQQETQYF. DNA of the CDR3: TGTGCCAGCTCACCATCCAGGCAACAAGAGACCCAGTACTTC.

In this sample, this clone turned up once. The chain uses TRBV19 and TRBJ1-1; 8 bases align to TRBD1. Germline CDR1 is LNHDA and CDR2 is SQIVND (reference sequence). This CDR3 contains 13 residues. Trimming removed 8 bases from V and 4 bases from J; junction bases left unmatched: 6. The CDR3 is CASRKQGGTEAFF. The CDR3 bases are TGTGCCAGTCGAAAACAGGGGGGCACTGAAGCTTTCTTT.

The genes are TRBV24-1 and TRBJ2-3, with D possibly matching TRBD1 (6 bases). The CDR3 is 15 amino acids. V was cut by 3 bases and J by 5 bases, with 14 bases left in between. Germline CDR1 KGHDR, CDR2 SFDVKD. CDR3 coding DNA: TGTGCCACCAGTGATCCCAGCGCAGGGGTAGATACGCAGTATTTT. Protein: CATSDPSAGVDTQYF.

The V call is TRBV4-3, the J call TRBJ2-2, with D perhaps TRBD1 (6 bases). Germline lookup yields CDR1 LGHNA and CDR2 YSLEER. The CDR3 extends over 14 amino acids. Between the trimmed V and J ends, which lost 5 bases and 3 bases, there was a span of 10 bases. CDR3 sequence (DNA): TGCGCCAGCAGCTGGGACAAACACACCGGGGAGCTGTTTTTT. It is translated as CASSWDKHTGELFF.

The chain is built from TRBV5-4 and TRBJ2-3, with TRBD2 matching over 12 bases. This CDR3 is 18 amino acids long. Germline-derived CDR1 and CDR2 are SGHNT and YYREEE (reference sequence). V gave up 0 bases and J gave up 0 bases; unmatched junction bases: 5. CDR3 protein: CASSLGTSGRPSTDTQYF. In DNA, the CDR3 is TGTGCCAGCAGCTTGGGAACTAGCGGGAGGCCTAGCACAGATACGCAGTATTTT.

The rearrangement links TRBV5-1 to TRBJ2-3; weak D call: TRBD1 (5 bases). CDR1 and CDR2 (germline): SGHRS, YFSETQ. The V gene lost 4 bases and the J gene lost 3 bases, with 15 bases spanning the gap. This CDR3 has 15 residues. CDR3 in DNA: TGCGCCAGCAGCCCGGCAGGGTCTGTAACAGATACGCAGTATTTT. Translation: CASSPAGSVTDTQYF.

The chain recombines TRBV7-9 with TRBJ1-2; D gene ambiguous. Trimming shortened V by 3 bases and J by 6 bases, and 11 bases separated the two germline ends. CDR1 is SEHNR, CDR2 FQNEAQ, per germline (reference sequence). The CDR3 is 13 residues long. CDR3 DNA sequence: TGTGCCAGCAGCTTCGAGGGAGCCCATGGCTACACCTTC. Translation gives CASSFEGAHGYTF.

V and J are TRBV28 and TRBJ1-1; D gene unclear. With 6 bases removed from V and 3 bases from J, the gap between germline ends came to 5 bases. CDR3 length: 11 amino acids. From germline, CDR1 is MDHEN and CDR2 SYDVKM. The CDR3 here is CASSLDTEAFF. The CDR3 DNA follows: TGTGCCAGCAGCCTTGACACTGAAGCTTTCTTT.

The chain recombines TRBV27 with TRBJ2-1, with a possible D match to TRBD2 (5 bases). V lost 5 bases and J lost 0, with 14 bases in between. The germline V gene has CDR1 MNHEY and CDR2 SMNVEV (reference sequence). The CDR3 covers 16 residues. CDR3 bases: TGTGCCAGCAGTCTAGTAAGCGGTAGCTCCTACAATGAGCAGTTCTTC. This translates into CASSLVSGSSYNEQFF.

In DNA form, the CDR3 reads TGTGCCAGCGCAGGCCTAGCAGGCACAGATACGCAGTATTTT. It codes for CASAGLAGTDTQYF. The J gene is TRBJ2-3, the V gene TRBV2, with D perhaps TRBD2 (5 bases). The CDR3 is 14 amino acids. Trimming cost V 8 bases and J 1 base, with 13 bases left between them. Germline assignment: CDR1 SNHLY and CDR2 FYNNEI.

The genes are TRBV18 and TRBJ2-1, with TRBD2 as a possible D gene (7 bases). With 2 bases removed from V and 7 bases from J, the gap between germline ends came to 15 bases. The CDR3 sequence is 15 residues long. The germline V gene has CDR1 KGHSH and CDR2 LQKENI. The DNA of the CDR3 is TGTGCCAGCTCACCAGGCAGGGGAGGGGAGAATGAGCAGTTCTTC. The encoded protein is CASSPGRGGENEQFF.

The chain has TRBV3-1 (or the pseudogene TRBV3-2) and TRBJ2-1; a weak D match, TRBD2 (6 bases). The germline V and J ends were trimmed by 0 bases and 2 bases, with 14 bases remaining between them. This CDR3 contains 17 residues. The germline V gene has CDR1 LGHDT and CDR2 YNNKEL (reference sequence). This CDR3 reads CASSQDWGSGPYNEQFF. CDR3 DNA sequence: TGTGCCAGCAGCCAAGATTGGGGTAGCGGACCCTACAATGAGCAGTTCTTC.